A single T cell receptor (beta chain) is shown here with its context. The antigen is unknown. This sample was included in a study of cytomegalovirus exposure and HLA in healthy donors. Researchers ran the PCR with 60 Vbeta and 13 Jbeta primers. Profiling relied on immunoSEQ multiplex PCR, and the TCRdb table lists in-frame clones only, not all of them. This table holds roughly 150,000 clones, approximately 83% found once. General observations from the study: A later analysis appeared to link common viral pathogens to several of the most significant clusters.

Sequencing used PBMCs. The sequence derives from a male donor in good health and CMV-seronegative.

CDR3 sequence: CASSSTSVETQYF. DNA for the CDR3: TGTGCCAGCAGCTCGACTAGCGTAGAGACCCAGTACTTC. The chain employs TRBV11-1 and TRBJ2-5; 8 nucleotides agree with TRBD2. V lost 4 bases to trimming and J lost 4 bases; unmatched junction nucleotides: 2. Germline-derived CDR1 and CDR2 are SGHAT and FQDESV (reference sequence). This CDR3 is 13 amino acids long. Drawing the rest from reference TRBV11-1 and TRBJ2-5, the complete variable domain is EAEVAQSPRYKITEKSQAVAFWCDPISGHATLYWYRQILGQGPELLVQFQDESVVDDSQLPKDRFSAERLKGVDSTLKIQPAELGDSAMYLCASSSTSVETQYFGPGTRLLVL.